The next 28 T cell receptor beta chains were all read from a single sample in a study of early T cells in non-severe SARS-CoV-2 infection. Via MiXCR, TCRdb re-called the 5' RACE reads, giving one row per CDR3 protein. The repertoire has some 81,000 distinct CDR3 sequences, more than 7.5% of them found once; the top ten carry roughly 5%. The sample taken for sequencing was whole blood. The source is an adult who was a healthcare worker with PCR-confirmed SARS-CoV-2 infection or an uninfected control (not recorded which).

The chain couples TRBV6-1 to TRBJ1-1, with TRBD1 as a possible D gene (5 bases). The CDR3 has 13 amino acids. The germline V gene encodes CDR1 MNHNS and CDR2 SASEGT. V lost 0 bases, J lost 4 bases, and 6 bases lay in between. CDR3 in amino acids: CASSEAQGTEAFF. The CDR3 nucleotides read TGTGCCAGCAGTGAAGCTCAGGGCACTGAAGCTTTCTTT.

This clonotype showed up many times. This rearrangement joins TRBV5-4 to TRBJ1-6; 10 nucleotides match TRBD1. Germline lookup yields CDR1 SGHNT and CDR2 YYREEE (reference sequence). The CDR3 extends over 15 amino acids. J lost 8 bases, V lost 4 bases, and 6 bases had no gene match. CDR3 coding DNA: TGTGCCAGCAGCCTGACAGGGGGCCAGGATTCACCCCTCCACTTT. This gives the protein CASSLTGGQDSPLHF.

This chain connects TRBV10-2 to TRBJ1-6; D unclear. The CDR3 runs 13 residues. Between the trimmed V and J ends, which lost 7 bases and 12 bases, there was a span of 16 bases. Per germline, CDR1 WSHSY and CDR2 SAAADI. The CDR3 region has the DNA TGCGCCAGCAAGACCCCCGTAGGCGAACCCCTCCACTTT. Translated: CASKTPVGEPLHF.

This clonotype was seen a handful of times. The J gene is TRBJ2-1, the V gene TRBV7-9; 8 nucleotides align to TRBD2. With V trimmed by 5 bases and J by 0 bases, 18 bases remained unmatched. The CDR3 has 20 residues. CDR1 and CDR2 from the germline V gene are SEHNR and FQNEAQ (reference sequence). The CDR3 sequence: CASSNEGQILAVSSYNEQFF. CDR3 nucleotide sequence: TGTGCCAGCAGCAACGAAGGACAGATACTAGCGGTTAGCTCCTACAATGAGCAGTTCTTC.

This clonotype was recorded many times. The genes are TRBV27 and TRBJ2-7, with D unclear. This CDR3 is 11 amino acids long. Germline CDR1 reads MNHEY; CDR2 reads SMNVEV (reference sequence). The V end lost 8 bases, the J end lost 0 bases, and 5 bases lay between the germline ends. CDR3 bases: TGTGCCAGCGGTAGCTCCTACGAGCAGTACTTC. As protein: CASGSSYEQYF.

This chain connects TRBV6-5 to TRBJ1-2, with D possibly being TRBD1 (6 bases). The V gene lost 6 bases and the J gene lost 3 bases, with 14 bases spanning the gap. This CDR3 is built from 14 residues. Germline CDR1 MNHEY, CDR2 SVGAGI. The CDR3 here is CASSLVGAYYGYTF. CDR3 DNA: TGTGCCAGCAGCCTGGTGGGGGCGTACTATGGCTACACCTTC.

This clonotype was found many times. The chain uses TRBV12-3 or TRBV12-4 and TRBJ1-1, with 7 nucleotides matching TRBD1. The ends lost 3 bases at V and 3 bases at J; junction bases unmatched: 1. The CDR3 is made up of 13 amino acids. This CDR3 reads CASSFQGDTEAFF. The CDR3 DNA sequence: TGTGCCAGCAGTTTTCAGGGGGACACTGAAGCTTTCTTT.

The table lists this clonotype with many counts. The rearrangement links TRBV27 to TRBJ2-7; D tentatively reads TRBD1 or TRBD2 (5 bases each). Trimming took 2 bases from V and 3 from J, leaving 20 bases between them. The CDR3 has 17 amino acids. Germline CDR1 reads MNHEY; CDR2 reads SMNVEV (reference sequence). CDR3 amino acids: CASSLRVRDGLLYEQYF. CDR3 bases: TGTGCCAGCAGTTTACGCGTCCGGGACGGCCTCCTCTACGAGCAGTACTTC.

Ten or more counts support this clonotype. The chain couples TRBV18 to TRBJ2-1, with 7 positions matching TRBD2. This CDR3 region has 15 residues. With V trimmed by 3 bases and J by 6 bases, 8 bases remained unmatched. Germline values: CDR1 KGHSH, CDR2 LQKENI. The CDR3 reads CASSPAWQRGNEQFF. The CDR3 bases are TGTGCCAGCTCACCCGCCTGGCAGCGGGGCAATGAGCAGTTCTTC.

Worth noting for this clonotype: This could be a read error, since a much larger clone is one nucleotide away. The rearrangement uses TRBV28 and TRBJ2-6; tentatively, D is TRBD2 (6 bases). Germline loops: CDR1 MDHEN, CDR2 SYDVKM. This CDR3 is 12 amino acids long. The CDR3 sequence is CATRGGANILTF. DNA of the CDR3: TGTGCCACTCGAGGAGGGGCCAACATCCTGACTTTC.

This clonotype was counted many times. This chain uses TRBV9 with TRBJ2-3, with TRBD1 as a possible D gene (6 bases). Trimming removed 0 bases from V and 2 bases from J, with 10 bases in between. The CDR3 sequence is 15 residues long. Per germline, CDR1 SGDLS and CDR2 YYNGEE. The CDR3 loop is CASSVGGTYTDTQYF. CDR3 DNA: TGTGCCAGCAGCGTAGGAGGGACATACACAGATACGCAGTATTTT.

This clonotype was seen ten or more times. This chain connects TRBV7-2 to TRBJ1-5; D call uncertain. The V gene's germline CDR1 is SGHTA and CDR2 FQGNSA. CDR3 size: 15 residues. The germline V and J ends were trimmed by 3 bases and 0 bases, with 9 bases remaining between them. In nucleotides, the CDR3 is TGTGCCAGCAGCTTGGAGGGATATAGCAATCAGCCCCAGCATTTT. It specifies CASSLEGYSNQPQHF.

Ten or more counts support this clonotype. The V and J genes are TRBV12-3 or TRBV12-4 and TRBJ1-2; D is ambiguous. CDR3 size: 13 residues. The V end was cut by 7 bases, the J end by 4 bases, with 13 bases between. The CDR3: CASTIALIYGYTF. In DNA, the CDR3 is TGTGCCAGCACAATAGCTTTGATCTATGGCTACACCTTC.

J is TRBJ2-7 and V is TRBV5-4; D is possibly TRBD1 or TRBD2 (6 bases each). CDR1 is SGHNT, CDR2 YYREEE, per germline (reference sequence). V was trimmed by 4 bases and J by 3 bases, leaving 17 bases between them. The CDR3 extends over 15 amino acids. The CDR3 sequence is CASSKGGFGLYEQYF. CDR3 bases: TGTGCCAGCAGCAAAGGGGGGTTTGGGCTCTACGAGCAGTACTTC.

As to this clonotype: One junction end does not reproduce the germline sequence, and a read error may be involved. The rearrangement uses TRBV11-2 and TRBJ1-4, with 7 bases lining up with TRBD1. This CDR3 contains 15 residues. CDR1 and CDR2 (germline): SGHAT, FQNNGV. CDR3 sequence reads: CASSLEAGGNEKLFF. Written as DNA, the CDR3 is TGTGCCAGCAGCCTAGAGGCAGGGGGTAATGAAAAACTGTTTTTT. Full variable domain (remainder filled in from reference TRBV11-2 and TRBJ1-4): EAGVAQSPRYKIIEKRQSVAFWCNPISGHATLYWYQQILGQGPKLLIQFQNNGVVDDSQLPKDRFSAERLKGVDSTLKIQPAKLEDSAVYLCASSLEAGGNEKLFFGSGTQLSVL.

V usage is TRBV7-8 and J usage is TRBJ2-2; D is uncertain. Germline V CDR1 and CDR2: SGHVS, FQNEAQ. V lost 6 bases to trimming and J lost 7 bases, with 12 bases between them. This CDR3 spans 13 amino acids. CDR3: CASRSPHGGELFF. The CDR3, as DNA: TGTGCCAGCAGGAGCCCCCACGGCGGGGAGCTGTTTTTT.

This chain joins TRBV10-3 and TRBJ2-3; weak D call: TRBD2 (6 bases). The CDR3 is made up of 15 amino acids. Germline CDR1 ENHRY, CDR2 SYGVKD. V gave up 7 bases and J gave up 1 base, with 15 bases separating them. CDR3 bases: TGTGCCATCACCCAAAGTTCTAGCGGCACAGATACGCAGTATTTT. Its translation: CAITQSSSGTDTQYF.

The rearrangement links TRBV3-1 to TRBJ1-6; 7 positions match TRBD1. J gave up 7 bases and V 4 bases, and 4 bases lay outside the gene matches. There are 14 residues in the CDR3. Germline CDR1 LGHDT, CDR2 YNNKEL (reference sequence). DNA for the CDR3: TGTGCCAGCAGCCTGGGACAGACAAATTCACCCCTCCACTTT. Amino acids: CASSLGQTNSPLHF.

The CDR3 sequence is CASTETSGRHTGELFF. DNA for the CDR3: TGTGCCAGCACTGAGACTAGCGGGAGACACACCGGGGAGCTGTTTTTT. The chain combines TRBV6-1 with TRBJ2-2; 12 nucleotides align to TRBD2. The germline gives CDR1 MNHNS, CDR2 SASEGT. There are 16 residues in the CDR3. V was clipped by 7 bases and J by 3 bases; unmatched bases: 6.

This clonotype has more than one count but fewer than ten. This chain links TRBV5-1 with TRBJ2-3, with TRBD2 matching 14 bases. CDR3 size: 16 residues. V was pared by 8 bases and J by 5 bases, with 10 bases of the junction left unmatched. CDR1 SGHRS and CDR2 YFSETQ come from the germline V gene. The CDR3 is CASHRTSGRPGDTQYF. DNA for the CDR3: TGCGCCAGTCACCGGACTAGCGGGAGGCCAGGAGATACGCAGTATTTT. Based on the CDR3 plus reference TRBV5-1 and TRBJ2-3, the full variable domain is KAGVTQTPRYLIKTRGQQVTLSCSPISGHRSVSWYQQTPGQGLQFLFEYFSETQRNKGNFPGRFSGRQFSNSRSEMNVSTLELGDSALYLCASHRTSGRPGDTQYFGPGTRLTVL.

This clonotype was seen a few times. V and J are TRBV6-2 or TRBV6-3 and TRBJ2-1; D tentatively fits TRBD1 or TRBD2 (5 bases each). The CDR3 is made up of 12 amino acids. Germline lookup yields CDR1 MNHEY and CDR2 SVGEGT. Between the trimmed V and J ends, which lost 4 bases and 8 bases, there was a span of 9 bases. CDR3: CASSSRGYEQFF. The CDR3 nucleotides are TGTGCCAGCAGTTCGAGGGGTTATGAGCAGTTCTTC.

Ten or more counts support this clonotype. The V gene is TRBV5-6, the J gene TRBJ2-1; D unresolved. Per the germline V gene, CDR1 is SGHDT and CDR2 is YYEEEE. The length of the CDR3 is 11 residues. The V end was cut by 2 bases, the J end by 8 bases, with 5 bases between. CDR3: CASSFEDEQFF. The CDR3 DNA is TGTGCCAGCAGCTTTGAGGATGAGCAGTTCTTC.

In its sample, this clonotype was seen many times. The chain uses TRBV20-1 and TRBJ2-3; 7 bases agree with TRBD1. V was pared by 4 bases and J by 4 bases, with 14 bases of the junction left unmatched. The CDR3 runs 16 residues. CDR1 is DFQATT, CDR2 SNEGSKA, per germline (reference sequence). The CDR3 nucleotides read TGCAGTGCTACAGGATTCGACAGGGCTAGCCCAGATACGCAGTATTTT. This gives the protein CSATGFDRASPDTQYF.

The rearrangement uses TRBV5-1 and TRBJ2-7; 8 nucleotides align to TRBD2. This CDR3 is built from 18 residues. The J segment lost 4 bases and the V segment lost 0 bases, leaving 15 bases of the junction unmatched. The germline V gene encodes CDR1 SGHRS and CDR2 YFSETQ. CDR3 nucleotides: TGCGCCAGCAGCTTGGCCCCCCGAGGAGCGGGAGTGAGATACGAGCAGTACTTC. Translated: CASSLAPRGAGVRYEQYF.

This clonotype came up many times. The CDR3 nucleotides read TGTGCCAGCAGTTTTTGGGCTAGCGGGAGTTCGGATGAGCAGTTCTTC. Its translation is CASSFWASGSSDEQFF. The chain recombines TRBV12-3 or TRBV12-4 with TRBJ2-1; 10 positions agree with TRBD2. V gave up 3 bases and J gave up 8 bases; unmatched junction bases: 10. The CDR3 length is 16 residues.

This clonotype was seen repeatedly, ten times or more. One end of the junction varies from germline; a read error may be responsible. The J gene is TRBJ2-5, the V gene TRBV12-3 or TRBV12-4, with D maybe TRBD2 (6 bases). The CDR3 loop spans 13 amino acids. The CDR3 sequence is CASSLGGQETQYF. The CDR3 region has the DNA TGCGCCAGCAGTCTGGGAGGTCAAGAGACCCAGTACTTC.

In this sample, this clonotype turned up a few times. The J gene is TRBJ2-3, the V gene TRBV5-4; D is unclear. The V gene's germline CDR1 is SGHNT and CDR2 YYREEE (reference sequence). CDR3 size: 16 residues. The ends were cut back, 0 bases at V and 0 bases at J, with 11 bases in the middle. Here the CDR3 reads CASSLANRRSTDTQYF. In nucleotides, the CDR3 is TGTGCCAGCAGCTTGGCCAACCGGAGAAGCACAGATACGCAGTATTTT.

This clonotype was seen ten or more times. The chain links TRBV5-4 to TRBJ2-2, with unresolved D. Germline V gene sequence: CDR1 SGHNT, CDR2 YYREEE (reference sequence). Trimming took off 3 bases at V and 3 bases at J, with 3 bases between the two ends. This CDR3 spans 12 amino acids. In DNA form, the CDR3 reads TGTGCCAGCAGCTGGGACACCGGGGAGCTGTTTTTT. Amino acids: CASSWDTGELFF.